These 10 T cell receptor beta chains originate from one sample sequenced in a study of cytomegalovirus exposure and HLA in healthy donors. PCR used 60 Vbeta primers and 13 Jbeta primers. Libraries were prepared by immunoSEQ multiplex PCR; TCRdb keeps only in-frame clonotypes and omits some of them. The sample holds some 200,000 clones, 79% seen once. Sequencing used PBMCs. These receptors were obtained from a girl aged 5 to 17 in good health and CMV-seropositive.

This sequence joins TRBV25-1 and TRBJ1-3; a weak D match, TRBD1 (6 bases). The V gene's germline CDR1 is MGHDK and CDR2 SYGVNS. The CDR3 runs to 17 residues. Trimming cost V 1 base and J 1 base, with 14 bases left between them. For the CDR3, the DNA is TGTGCCAGCAGTGAATCGGGACAACTACTTTCTGGAAACACCATATATTTT. Protein: CASSESGQLLSGNTIYF.

The rearrangement uses TRBV11-2 and TRBJ1-1, with D tentatively TRBD1 (5 bases). Germline V lookup: CDR1 SGHAT, CDR2 FQNNGV. Trimming shortened V by 4 bases and J by 1 base, and 10 bases separated the two germline ends. The CDR3 has 14 residues. DNA for the CDR3: TGTGCCAGCAGCTCGATCGACAGGAACACTGAAGCTTTCTTT. Protein product: CASSSIDRNTEAFF.

The J gene is TRBJ2-7, the V gene TRBV2; D may be TRBD1 (5 bases). V shed 2 bases and J shed 4 bases, with 9 bases lying between them. The CDR3 is 13 residues long. Per germline, CDR1 SNHLY and CDR2 FYNNEI. The CDR3 sequence: CASSEQGKYEQYF. The CDR3 bases are TGTGCCAGCAGTGAACAGGGCAAATACGAGCAGTACTTC.

The V call is TRBV4-3, the J call TRBJ1-4, with unresolved D. The CDR3 has 14 amino acids. Germline V lookup: CDR1 LGHNA, CDR2 YSLEER. With 3 bases removed from V and 4 bases from J, the gap between germline ends came to 9 bases. In DNA form, the CDR3 reads TGCGCCAGCAGCCAGGGCCAGAATAATGAAAAACTGTTTTTT. Amino acids: CASSQGQNNEKLFF.

The chain recombines TRBV6-1 with TRBJ1-2; D gene ambiguous. The CDR3 totals 11 residues. V lost 4 bases to trimming and J lost 13 bases, with 13 bases between them. CDR1 and CDR2 from the germline V gene are MNHNS and SASEGT. CDR3 coding DNA: TGTGCCAGCAGTGGACATCAGGAGGCCACCTTC. It translates to CASSGHQEATF.

The chain recombines TRBV6-5 with TRBJ2-5; D may be TRBD1 (5 bases). Germline loops: CDR1 MNHEY, CDR2 SVGAGI. The CDR3 consists of 13 residues. Trimming removed 10 bases from V and 5 bases from J, with 17 bases in between. CDR3 nucleotide sequence: TGTGCCACCTCCGACAGCCTAGGGGAGACCCAGTACTTC. Translation gives CATSDSLGETQYF.

This clone was seen only a few times. This chain joins TRBV27 and TRBJ2-2, with 10 bases identical to TRBD1. Germline CDR1 reads MNHEY; CDR2 reads SMNVEV (reference sequence). V shed 5 bases and J 4 bases; nucleotides not matched to a gene: 10. This CDR3 contains 17 residues. The CDR3 bases are TGTGCCAGCAGTGGGGCGCCGGGACAGGGGAGCACCGGGGAGCTGTTTTTT. It is translated as CASSGAPGQGSTGELFF.

This clone was picked up a small number of times. The chain carries TRBV5-4 and TRBJ2-1; possibly TRBD2 for D (6 bases). This CDR3 comprises 15 residues. Trimming left V 4 bases short and J 10 bases short, with 21 bases between. Germline lookup yields CDR1 SGHNT and CDR2 YYREEE (reference sequence). CDR3 loop: CASSGRRDSQGEQFF. The DNA for the CDR3 is TGTGCCAGCAGCGGACGGCGGGACTCTCAAGGGGAGCAGTTCTTC.

V gene TRBV7-2 combines with J gene TRBJ1-2; D is unclear. The CDR3 has 10 amino acids. Germline V CDR1 and CDR2: SGHTA, FQGNSA. V was cut by 8 bases and J by 2 bases, with 3 bases left in between. The CDR3 loop reads CASGNYGYTF. The CDR3 DNA reads as TGTGCCAGCGGCAACTATGGCTACACCTTC.

The chain joins TRBV5-4 to TRBJ2-1, with D tentatively TRBD2 (7 bases). The CDR3 extends over 16 amino acids. V dropped 4 bases and J dropped 0 bases, with 14 bases sitting between them. From germline, CDR1 is SGHNT and CDR2 YYREEE (reference sequence). As DNA, the CDR3 is TGTGCCAGCAGCCCCGGCGCGGGGGCCTCCTACAATGAGCAGTTCTTC. This translates into CASSPGAGASYNEQFF.